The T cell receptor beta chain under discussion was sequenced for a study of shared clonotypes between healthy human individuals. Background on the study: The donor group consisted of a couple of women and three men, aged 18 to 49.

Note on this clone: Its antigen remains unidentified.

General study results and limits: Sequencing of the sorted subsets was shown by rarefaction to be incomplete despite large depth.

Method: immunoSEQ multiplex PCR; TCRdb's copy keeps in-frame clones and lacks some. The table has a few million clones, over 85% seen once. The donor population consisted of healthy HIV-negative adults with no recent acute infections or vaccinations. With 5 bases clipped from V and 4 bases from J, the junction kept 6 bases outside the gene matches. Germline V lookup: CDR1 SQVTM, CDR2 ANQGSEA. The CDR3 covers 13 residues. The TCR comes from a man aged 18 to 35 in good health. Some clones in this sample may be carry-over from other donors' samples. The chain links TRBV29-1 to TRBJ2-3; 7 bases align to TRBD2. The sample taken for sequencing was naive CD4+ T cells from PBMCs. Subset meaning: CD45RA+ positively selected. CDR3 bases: TGCAGCGTTCGCGGGAGAGTCGCAGATACGCAGTATTTT. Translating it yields CSVRGRVADTQYF.